Listed below are T cell receptor beta chains from one sample, sequenced in a study of T cell changes during pregnancy in multiple sclerosis. TCRdb's table, derived via immunoSEQ multiplex PCR, lists solely in-frame clones and lacks some. Here the sample spans 30,000 to 35,000 clones, 90% being singletons. The sequences come from CD8+ T cells from peripheral blood mononuclear cells, collected in the first trimester of pregnancy. These receptors were taken from a female donor with multiple sclerosis, enrolled in a pregnancy study. Both conserved end residues are part of each CDR3. A D gene is named only where the DNA matches it firmly. Size is omitted from some rows. Given values are once, few, many or a class for expanded clones.

j_gene: TRBJ1-5; d_gene: TRBD1; abundance: once; len: 13; v_gene: TRBV7-8; CDR3aa: CASSYRGDQPQHF; CDR3nt: TGTGCCAGCAGCTACAGGGGAGATCAGCCCCAGCATTTT
j_gene: TRBJ1-2; d_gene: .; abundance: .; len: 15; v_gene: TRBV7-8; CDR3aa: CASSLAQGPYYGYTF; CDR3nt: TGTGCCAGCAGCTTAGCGCAGGGGCCCTACTATGGCTACACCTTC
j_gene: TRBJ2-7; d_gene: TRBD2; abundance: .; len: 17; v_gene: TRBV5-6; CDR3aa: CASSLLPGTSGSYEQYF; CDR3nt: TGTGCCAGCAGCTTGTTGCCCGGGACTAGCGGAAGCTACGAGCAGTACTTC
j_gene: TRBJ2-2; d_gene: .; abundance: .; len: 16; v_gene: TRBV29-1; CDR3aa: CSVEGTPDRNTGELFF; CDR3nt: TGCAGCGTTGAAGGAACACCGGACAGGAACACCGGGGAGCTGTTTTTT
j_gene: TRBJ2-7; d_gene: .; abundance: .; len: 14; v_gene: TRBV4-3; CDR3aa: CASSQDAGSYEQYF; CDR3nt: TGCGCCAGCAGCCAAGATGCAGGGTCCTACGAGCAGTACTTC
j_gene: TRBJ2-7; d_gene: .; abundance: .; len: 15; v_gene: TRBV19; CDR3aa: CARIKSRQSSYEQYF; CDR3nt: TGTGCCAGAATCAAATCCCGACAGAGCTCCTACGAGCAGTACTTC
j_gene: TRBJ2-7; d_gene: TRBD2; abundance: .; len: 16; v_gene: TRBV27; CDR3aa: CASSLFWLAGAYEQYF; CDR3nt: TGTGCCAGCAGTTTATTTTGGCTAGCGGGAGCCTACGAGCAGTACTTC
j_gene: TRBJ2-2; d_gene: TRBD1; abundance: .; len: 17; v_gene: TRBV7-9; CDR3aa: CASSLAEGARNTGELFF; CDR3nt: TGTGCCAGCAGCTTAGCAGAGGGGGCGCGGAACACCGGGGAGCTGTTTTTT
j_gene: TRBJ1-6; d_gene: .; abundance: .; len: 13; v_gene: TRBV27; CDR3aa: CASSGAPQGALHF; CDR3nt: TGTGCCAGCAGTGGGGCCCCCCAAGGGGCGCTCCACTTT
j_gene: TRBJ2-7; d_gene: TRBD1; abundance: .; len: 15; v_gene: TRBV4-1; CDR3aa: CASSQEQGQRYEQYF; CDR3nt: TGCGCCAGCAGCCAAGAACAGGGGCAGCGGTACGAGCAGTACTTC
j_gene: TRBJ2-3; d_gene: .; abundance: once; len: 14; v_gene: TRBV15; CDR3aa: CATSVGHSTDTQYF; CDR3nt: TGTGCCACCAGCGTCGGACACAGCACAGATACGCAGTATTTT
j_gene: TRBJ1-1; d_gene: .; abundance: .; len: 13; v_gene: TRBV19; CDR3aa: CASSTGASAEAFF; CDR3nt: TGTGCCAGTAGTACAGGGGCGTCGGCTGAAGCTTTCTTT
j_gene: TRBJ2-1; d_gene: .; abundance: few; len: 15; v_gene: TRBV18; CDR3aa: CASSPLGGIYNEQFF; CDR3nt: TGTGCCAGCTCACCACTTGGGGGGATTTACAATGAGCAGTTCTTC
j_gene: TRBJ1-1; d_gene: .; abundance: .; len: 16; v_gene: TRBV10-3; CDR3aa: CAISELWRHLNTEAFF; CDR3nt: TGTGCCATCAGTGAGCTATGGAGGCATTTGAACACTGAAGCTTTCTTT
j_gene: TRBJ2-5; d_gene: .; abundance: .; len: 15; v_gene: TRBV27; CDR3aa: CASSLTGTLQETQYF; CDR3nt: TGTGCCAGCAGTTTAACAGGGACCCTCCAAGAGACCCAGTACTTC
j_gene: TRBJ2-2; d_gene: TRBD2; abundance: .; len: 17; v_gene: TRBV11-3; CDR3aa: CASSLTTSGRRTGELFF; CDR3nt: TGTGCCAGCAGCTTAACTACTAGCGGGAGGCGGACCGGGGAGCTGTTTTTT
j_gene: TRBJ1-2; d_gene: TRBD1; abundance: .; len: 16; v_gene: TRBV9; CDR3aa: CASSVALTGNDYGYTF; CDR3nt: TGTGCCAGCAGCGTAGCCCTGACAGGGAATGACTATGGCTACACCTTC
j_gene: TRBJ2-7; d_gene: .; abundance: .; len: 15; v_gene: TRBV27; CDR3aa: CASSLGPDRPYEQYF; CDR3nt: TGTGCCAGCAGTTTAGGGCCAGATAGACCTTACGAGCAGTACTTC
j_gene: TRBJ2-3; d_gene: TRBD2; abundance: .; len: 14; v_gene: TRBV11-2; CDR3aa: CASSGSGNTDTQYF; CDR3nt: TGTGCCAGCAGCGGTAGCGGGAACACAGATACGCAGTATTTT
j_gene: TRBJ2-2; d_gene: TRBD2; abundance: once; len: 14; v_gene: TRBV28; CDR3aa: CASSFGGSTGELFF; CDR3nt: TGTGCCAGCAGTTTCGGGGGGAGCACCGGGGAGCTGTTTTTT
j_gene: TRBJ2-7; d_gene: .; abundance: .; len: 15; v_gene: TRBV28; CDR3aa: CASSLFRTDSYEQYF; CDR3nt: TGTGCCAGCAGCCTTTTTCGCACAGACTCCTACGAGCAGTACTTC
j_gene: TRBJ2-3; d_gene: TRBD2; abundance: .; len: 16; v_gene: TRBV28; CDR3aa: CASSLRREVRTDTQYF; CDR3nt: TGTGCCAGCAGTTTAAGGCGGGAGGTGCGCACAGATACGCAGTATTTT
j_gene: TRBJ2-1; d_gene: .; abundance: .; len: 14; v_gene: TRBV5-1; CDR3aa: CASSLVALYNEQFF; CDR3nt: TGCGCCAGCAGCTTGGTTGCGCTCTACAATGAGCAGTTCTTC
j_gene: TRBJ2-1; d_gene: .; abundance: .; len: 16; v_gene: TRBV7-7; CDR3aa: CASSLGEVETGFEQFF; CDR3nt: TGTGCTAGCAGCTTAGGAGAGGTCGAAACGGGATTTGAGCAGTTCTTC
j_gene: TRBJ1-4; d_gene: .; abundance: .; len: 16; v_gene: TRBV29-1; CDR3aa: CSVEEGTSTTNEKLFF; CDR3nt: TGCAGCGTTGAAGAGGGGACATCGACAACTAATGAAAAACTGTTTTTT
j_gene: TRBJ2-1; d_gene: .; abundance: .; len: 16; v_gene: TRBV4-2; CDR3aa: CASSQDWTGDGDEQFF; CDR3nt: TGTGCCAGCAGCCAAGATTGGACGGGAGACGGGGATGAGCAGTTCTTC
j_gene: TRBJ1-5; d_gene: TRBD1; abundance: .; len: 15; v_gene: TRBV18; CDR3aa: CASSPGTDVNQPQHF; CDR3nt: TGTGCCAGCTCCCCCGGGACAGACGTCAATCAGCCCCAGCATTTT
j_gene: TRBJ2-7; d_gene: .; abundance: .; len: 15; v_gene: TRBV10-3; CDR3aa: CAISGVRDGTSEQYF; CDR3nt: TGTGCCATCAGTGGGGTCCGAGATGGAACTAGTGAGCAGTACTTC
j_gene: TRBJ2-1; d_gene: .; abundance: .; len: 11; v_gene: TRBV20-1; CDR3aa: CSARLYNEQFF; CDR3nt: TGCAGTGCTAGGTTATACAATGAGCAGTTCTTC
j_gene: TRBJ2-1; d_gene: .; abundance: .; len: 13; v_gene: TRBV27; CDR3aa: CASRRFSYNEQFF; CDR3nt: TGTGCCAGCAGGAGGTTCTCCTACAATGAGCAGTTCTTC
j_gene: TRBJ2-7; d_gene: .; abundance: .; len: 13; v_gene: TRBV7-3; CDR3aa: CASSPGDSYEQYF; CDR3nt: TGTGCCAGCAGCCCAGGTGACAGTTACGAGCAGTACTTC